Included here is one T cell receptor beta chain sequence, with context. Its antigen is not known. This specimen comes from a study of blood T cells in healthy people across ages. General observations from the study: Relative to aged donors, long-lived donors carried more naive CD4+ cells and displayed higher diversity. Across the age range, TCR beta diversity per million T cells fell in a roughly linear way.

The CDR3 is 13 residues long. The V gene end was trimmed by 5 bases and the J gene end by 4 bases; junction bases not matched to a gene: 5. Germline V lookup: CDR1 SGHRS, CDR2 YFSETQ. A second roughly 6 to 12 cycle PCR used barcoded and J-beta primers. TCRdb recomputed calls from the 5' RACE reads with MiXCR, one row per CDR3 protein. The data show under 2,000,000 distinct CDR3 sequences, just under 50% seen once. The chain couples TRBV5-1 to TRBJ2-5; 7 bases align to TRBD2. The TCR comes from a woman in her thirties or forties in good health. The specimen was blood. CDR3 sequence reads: CASSRLAAETQYF. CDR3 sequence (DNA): TGCGCCAGCAGTCGACTAGCCGCAGAGACCCAGTACTTC.